This TCR beta chain was sequenced during a study of T cell responses to AZD1222 COVID-19 vaccine. Clones were read by immunoSEQ multiplex PCR, and TCRdb kept only the in-frame ones, dropping some. The sample consists of about 150,000 clones, less than 95% of them appearing once. Study-wide points: Among the donors, most were white British and more were female, and clonal diversity was possibly underestimated.

With respect to this clone: Its antigen remains unidentified.

The J segment lost 6 bases and the V segment lost 5 bases, leaving 8 bases of the junction unmatched. Germline lookup yields CDR1 MRHNA and CDR2 SNTAGT. The CDR3 runs to 15 residues. This clonotype originated in an adult who received the AZD1222 COVID-19 vaccine. The V and J genes are TRBV6-4 and TRBJ2-3; 10 bases align to TRBD2. This sample comprised peripheral blood, obtained 28 days after the second AZD1222 dose. CDR3 residues: CASSTSGGAVDTQYF. The CDR3, as DNA: TGTGCCAGCAGTACCAGCGGGGGGGCGGTGGATACGCAGTATTTT.